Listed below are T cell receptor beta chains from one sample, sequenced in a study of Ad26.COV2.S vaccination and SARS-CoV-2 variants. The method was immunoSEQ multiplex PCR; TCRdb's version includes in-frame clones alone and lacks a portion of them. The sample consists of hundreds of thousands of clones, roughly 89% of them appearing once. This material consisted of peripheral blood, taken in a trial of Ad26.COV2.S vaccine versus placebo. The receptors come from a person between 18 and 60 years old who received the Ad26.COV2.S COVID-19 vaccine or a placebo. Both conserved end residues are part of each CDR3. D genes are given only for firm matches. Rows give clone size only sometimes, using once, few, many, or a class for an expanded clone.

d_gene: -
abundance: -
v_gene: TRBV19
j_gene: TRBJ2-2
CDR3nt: TGTGCCAGTAGTGTGAGCCGAAACACCGGGGAGCTGTTTTTT
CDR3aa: CASSVSRNTGELFF

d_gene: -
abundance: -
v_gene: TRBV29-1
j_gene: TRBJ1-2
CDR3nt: TGCAGCGTGGGGGGCTATGGCTACACCTTC
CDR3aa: CSVGGYGYTF

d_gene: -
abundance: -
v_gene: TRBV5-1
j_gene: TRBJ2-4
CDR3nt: TGCGCCAGCAGCGAGACAGTAGCCAAAAACATTCAGTACTTC
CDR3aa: CASSETVAKNIQYF

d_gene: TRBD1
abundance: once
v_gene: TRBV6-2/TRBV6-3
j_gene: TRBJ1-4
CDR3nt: TGTGCCAGCAGTGCCTACGGGACAGCTACAAATGAAAAACTGTTTTTT
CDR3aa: CASSAYGTATNEKLFF

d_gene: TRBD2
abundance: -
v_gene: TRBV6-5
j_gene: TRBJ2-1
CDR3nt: TGTGCCAGCAACAAAGGGACTAGCGGGAGCTATGAGCAGTTCTTC
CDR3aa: CASNKGTSGSYEQFF

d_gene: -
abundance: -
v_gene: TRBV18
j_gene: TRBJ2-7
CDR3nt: TGTGCCAGCTCACCACGAGTGACTGGGTCCTACGAGCAGTACTTC
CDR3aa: CASSPRVTGSYEQYF

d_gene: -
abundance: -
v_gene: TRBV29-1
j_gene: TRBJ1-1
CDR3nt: TGCAGCGTTGAAGATGGCCCCCTTTATCCTGAAGCTTTCTTT
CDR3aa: CSVEDGPLYPEAFF

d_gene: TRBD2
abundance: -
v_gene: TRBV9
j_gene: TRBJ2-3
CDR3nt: TGTGCCAGCAGCGCACTAGCGGGAGGGGGGTCCACAGATACGCAGTATTTT
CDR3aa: CASSALAGGGSTDTQYF

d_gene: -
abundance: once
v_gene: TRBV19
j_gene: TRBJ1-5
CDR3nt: TGTGCCAGTAGTATAGATCCCCTCTCAAATCAGCCCCAGCATTTT
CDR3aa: CASSIDPLSNQPQHF

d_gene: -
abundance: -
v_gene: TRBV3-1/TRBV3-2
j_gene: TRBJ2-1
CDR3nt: TGTGCCAGCAGCCAAGACAGGAGATACAATGAGCAGTTCTTC
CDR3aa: CASSQDRRYNEQFF

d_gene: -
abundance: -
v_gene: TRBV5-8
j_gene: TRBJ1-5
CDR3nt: TGTGCCAGCAGCTTGAGGGGGGCGAAACAGCCCCAGCATTTT
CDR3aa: CASSLRGAKQPQHF

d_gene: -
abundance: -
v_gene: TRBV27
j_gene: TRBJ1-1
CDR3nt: TGTGCCAGCAGAAACAGGGAACCACCCACTGAAGCTTTCTTT
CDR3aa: CASRNREPPTEAFF

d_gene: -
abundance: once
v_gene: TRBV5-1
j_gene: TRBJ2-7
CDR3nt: TGCGCCAGCAGCTTGGCCCGAGAAGGCGAGCAGTACTTC
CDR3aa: CASSLAREGEQYF

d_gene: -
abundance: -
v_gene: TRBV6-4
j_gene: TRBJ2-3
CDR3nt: TGTGCCAGCAGTGCCGGAGGAGATGCAGATACGCAGTATTTT
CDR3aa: CASSAGGDADTQYF

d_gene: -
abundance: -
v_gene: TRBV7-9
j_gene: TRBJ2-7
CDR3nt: TGTGCCAGCAGCGCGCTGGTTCCGGGACTTCGGGAAGGTATCTACGAGCAGTACTTC
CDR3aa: CASSALVPGLREGIYEQYF

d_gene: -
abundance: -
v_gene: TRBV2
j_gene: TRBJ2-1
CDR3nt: TGTGCCAGCACCCTGTCAGGACCCTACAATGAGCAGTTCTTC
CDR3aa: CASTLSGPYNEQFF

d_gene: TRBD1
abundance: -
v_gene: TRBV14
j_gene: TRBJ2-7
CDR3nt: TGTGCCAGCAGCCAACCAAGGGGACAGGGCTACGAGCAGTACTTC
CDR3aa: CASSQPRGQGYEQYF

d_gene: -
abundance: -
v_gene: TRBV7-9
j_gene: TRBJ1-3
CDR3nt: TGTGCCAGCAGCCAGGACGGAAACTCTGGAAACACCATATATTTT
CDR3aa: CASSQDGNSGNTIYF

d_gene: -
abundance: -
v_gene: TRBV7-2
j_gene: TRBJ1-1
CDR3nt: TGTGCCAGCAGCTTGCTGGGGAGGGGCACTGAAGCTTTCTTT
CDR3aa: CASSLLGRGTEAFF

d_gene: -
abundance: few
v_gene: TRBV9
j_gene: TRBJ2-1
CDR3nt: TGTGCCAGCAGCGTAGGGGGAGAGGATGAGCAGTTCTTC
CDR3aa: CASSVGGEDEQFF

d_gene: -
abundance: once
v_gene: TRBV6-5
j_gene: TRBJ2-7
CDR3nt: TGTGCCAGCAGTACAGGGTCACGAGGACCGAAGCAGTACTTC
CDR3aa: CASSTGSRGPKQYF

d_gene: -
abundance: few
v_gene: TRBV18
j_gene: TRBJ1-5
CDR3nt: TGTGCCAGCTCACCGAGCAATCAGCCCCAGCATTTT
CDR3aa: CASSPSNQPQHF

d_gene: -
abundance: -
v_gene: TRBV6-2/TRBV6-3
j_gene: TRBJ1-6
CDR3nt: TGTGCCAGCAGTTACTGGGGGGTGAATTCACCCCTCCACTTT
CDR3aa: CASSYWGVNSPLHF

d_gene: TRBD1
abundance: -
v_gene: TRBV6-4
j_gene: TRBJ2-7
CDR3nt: TGTGCCAGCAGTTCGGGGACAGGACCCCGCGAGCAGTACTTC
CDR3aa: CASSSGTGPREQYF

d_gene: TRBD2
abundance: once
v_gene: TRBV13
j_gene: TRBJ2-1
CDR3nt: TGTGCCAGCAGCTCGGGACTAGCGGGACTCTCTTACAATGAGCAGTTCTTC
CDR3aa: CASSSGLAGLSYNEQFF

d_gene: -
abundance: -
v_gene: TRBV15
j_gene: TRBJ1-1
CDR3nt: TGTGCCACCAGCAGAAGGGCGGACACTGAAGCTTTCTTT
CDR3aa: CATSRRADTEAFF

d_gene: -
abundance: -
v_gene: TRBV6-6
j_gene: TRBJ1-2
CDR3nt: TGTGCCAGCAGTTCCGCGACAGGTTTTGGCTACACCTTC
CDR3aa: CASSSATGFGYTF

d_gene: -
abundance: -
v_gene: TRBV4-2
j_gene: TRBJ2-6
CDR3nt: TGTGCCAGCAGCCAAGATTCAGCGGCTGGGGCCAACGTCCTGACTTTC
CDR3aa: CASSQDSAAGANVLTF

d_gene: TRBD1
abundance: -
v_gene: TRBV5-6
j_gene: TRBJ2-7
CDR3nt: TGTGCCAGCAGCTTACAGGGGTTTTCCTACGAGCAGTACTTC
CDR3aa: CASSLQGFSYEQYF

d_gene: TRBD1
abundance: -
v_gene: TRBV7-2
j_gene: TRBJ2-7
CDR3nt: TGTGCCAGCAGCGGGGGACAGGGGATATACGAGCAGTACTTC
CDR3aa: CASSGGQGIYEQYF

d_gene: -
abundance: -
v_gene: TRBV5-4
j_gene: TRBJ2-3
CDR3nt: TGTGCCAGCAGCTCGGACTCGGTTACTAAGTGGGACCGGAGCACAGATACGCAGTATTTT
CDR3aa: CASSSDSVTKWDRSTDTQYF

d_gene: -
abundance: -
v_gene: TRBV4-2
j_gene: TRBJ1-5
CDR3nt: TGTGCCAGCAGCCAAGATCTAGACGATAGCAATCAGCCCCAGCATTTT
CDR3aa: CASSQDLDDSNQPQHF

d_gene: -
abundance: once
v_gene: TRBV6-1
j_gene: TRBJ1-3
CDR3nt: TGTGCCAGCAGTGAAGGCTCTTGGAGAGGAAACACCATATATTTT
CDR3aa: CASSEGSWRGNTIYF

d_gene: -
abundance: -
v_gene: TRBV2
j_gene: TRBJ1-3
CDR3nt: TGTGCCAGCAGTGAACAGGCTTACTTCGGAAACACCATATATTTT
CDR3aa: CASSEQAYFGNTIYF

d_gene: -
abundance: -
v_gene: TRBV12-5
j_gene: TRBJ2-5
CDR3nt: TGTGCTAGTGGTTTGTTCGGAGAGACCCAGTACTTC
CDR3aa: CASGLFGETQYF

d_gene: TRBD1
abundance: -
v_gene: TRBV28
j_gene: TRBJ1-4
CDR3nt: TGTGCCAGCAGTAAAGGACAGGAGGAAAAACTGTTTTTT
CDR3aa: CASSKGQEEKLFF

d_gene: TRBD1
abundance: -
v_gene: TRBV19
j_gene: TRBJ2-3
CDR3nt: TGTGCCAGTAGAATACAGGGGATATCGACAGATACGCAGTATTTT
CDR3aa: CASRIQGISTDTQYF

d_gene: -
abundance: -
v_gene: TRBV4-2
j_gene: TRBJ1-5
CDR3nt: TGTGCCAGCAGCCAAGATATAGGGGAGGGCAATCAGCCCCAGCATTTT
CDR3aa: CASSQDIGEGNQPQHF

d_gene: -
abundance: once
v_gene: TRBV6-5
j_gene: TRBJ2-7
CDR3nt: TGTGCCAGCAGCGGGTCACGTGTGGGCGAGCAGTACTTC
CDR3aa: CASSGSRVGEQYF

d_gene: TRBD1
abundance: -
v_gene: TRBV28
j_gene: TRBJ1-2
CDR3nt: TGTGCCAGCAGTTTATCGGCAGGGGGCCGCTATGGCTACACCTTC
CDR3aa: CASSLSAGGRYGYTF

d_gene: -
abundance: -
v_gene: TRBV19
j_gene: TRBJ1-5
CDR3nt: TGTGCCACCTACACCCCCACGGATAGCAATCAGCCCCAGCATTTT
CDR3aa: CATYTPTDSNQPQHF

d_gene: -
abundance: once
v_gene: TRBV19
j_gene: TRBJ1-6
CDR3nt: TGTGCCAGTAGTATTCCCACCAGGAATTCACCCCTCCACTTT
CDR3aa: CASSIPTRNSPLHF

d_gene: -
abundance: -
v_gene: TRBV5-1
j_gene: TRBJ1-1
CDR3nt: TGCGCCAGCAGCTTGGATCGGAGGGAGAACACTGAAGCTTTCTTT
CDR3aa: CASSLDRRENTEAFF

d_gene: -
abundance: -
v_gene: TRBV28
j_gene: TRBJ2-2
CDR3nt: TGTGCCAGCAATCGCCTGAACACCGGGGAGCTGTTTTTT
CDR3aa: CASNRLNTGELFF

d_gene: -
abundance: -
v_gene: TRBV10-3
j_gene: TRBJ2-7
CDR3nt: TGTGCCATCAGGGTCGACAGGTATCCGTACGAGCAGTACTTC
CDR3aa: CAIRVDRYPYEQYF

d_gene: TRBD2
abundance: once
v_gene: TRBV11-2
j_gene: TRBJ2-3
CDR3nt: TGTGCCAGCCGGGAGGTAGATACGCAGTATTTT
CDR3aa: CASREVDTQYF

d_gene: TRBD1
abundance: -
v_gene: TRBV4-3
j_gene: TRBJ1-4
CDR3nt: TGCGCCAGCAGCCCCCGAGACCTGGACAGGGAATTCCCAACTAATGAAAAACTGTTTTTT
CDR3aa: CASSPRDLDREFPTNEKLFF

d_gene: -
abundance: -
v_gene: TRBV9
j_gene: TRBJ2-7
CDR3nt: TGTGCCAGCAGCGTAGCAGGAGATAGCTCCTACGAGCAGTACTTC
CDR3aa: CASSVAGDSSYEQYF

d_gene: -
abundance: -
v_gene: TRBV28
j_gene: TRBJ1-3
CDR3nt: TGTGCCAGCGGTTTAAGCTCTGGAAACACCATATATTTT
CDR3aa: CASGLSSGNTIYF

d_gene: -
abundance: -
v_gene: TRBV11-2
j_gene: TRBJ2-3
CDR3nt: TGTGCCAGCAGCCCCCGCGGGGGCGACTTCGTGGATACGCAGTATTTT
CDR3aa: CASSPRGGDFVDTQYF

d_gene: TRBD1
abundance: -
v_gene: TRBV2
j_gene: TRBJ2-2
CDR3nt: TGTGCCAGCAGTCGACAGGGAAGTGCCCTTACGGAGCTGTTTTTT
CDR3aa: CASSRQGSALTELFF

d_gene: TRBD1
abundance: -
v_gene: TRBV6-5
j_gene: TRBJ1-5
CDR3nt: TGTGCCAGTGGACAGGGCGGAAAGCCCCAGCATTTT
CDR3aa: CASGQGGKPQHF

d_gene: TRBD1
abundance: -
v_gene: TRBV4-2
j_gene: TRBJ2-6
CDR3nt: TGTGCCAGCAGCCAAGGACAGGGGAGCTCTGGGGCCAACGTCCTGACTTTC
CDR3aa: CASSQGQGSSGANVLTF

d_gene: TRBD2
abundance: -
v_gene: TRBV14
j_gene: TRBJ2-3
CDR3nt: TGTGCCAGCAGCCAAGACCGTAGCGGGAGACTCTTTCGCACAGATACGCAGTATTTT
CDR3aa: CASSQDRSGRLFRTDTQYF

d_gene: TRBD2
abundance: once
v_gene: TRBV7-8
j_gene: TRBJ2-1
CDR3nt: TGTGCCAGCAGCAGAATAGCGGGAGGTCGTGATGAGCAGTTCTTC
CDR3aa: CASSRIAGGRDEQFF

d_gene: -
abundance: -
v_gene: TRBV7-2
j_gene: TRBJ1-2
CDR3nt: TGTGCCAGCAGCTTAGATCAGGGCTATGGCTACACCTTC
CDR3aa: CASSLDQGYGYTF

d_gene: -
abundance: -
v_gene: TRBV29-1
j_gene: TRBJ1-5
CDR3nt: TGCAGCGCGAATACAGGGCTCGGTCAGCCCCAGCATTTT
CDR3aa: CSANTGLGQPQHF

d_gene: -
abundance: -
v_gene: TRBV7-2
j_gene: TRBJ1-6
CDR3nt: TGTGCCAGCAGACAAGACACGAGCTCCTATAATTCACCCCTCCACTTT
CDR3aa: CASRQDTSSYNSPLHF

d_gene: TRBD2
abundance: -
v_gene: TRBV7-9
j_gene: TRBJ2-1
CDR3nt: TGTGCCAGCAGCGGGACTAGCGGGGGGGCTCGGGATGAGCAGTTCTTC
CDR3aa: CASSGTSGGARDEQFF

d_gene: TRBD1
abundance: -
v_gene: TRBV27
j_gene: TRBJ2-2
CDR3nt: TGTGCCAGCAGTTACAGCCCGGGACAGGGGACCGGGGAGCTGTTTTTT
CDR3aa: CASSYSPGQGTGELFF